This section outlines one TCR beta chain sequence together with its context. Antigen: not known. The repertoire was sequenced with immunoSEQ multiplex PCR; TCRdb's copy has only in-frame clones and lacks some. The repertoire includes some 72,000 clones, 92% of them detected once, and roughly 6.8% sits in the top ten. The record originates from a study of T cell responses to AZD1222 COVID-19 vaccine. Study results and limitations: Unmutated variant regions are reportedly the target of nearly half of TCRs that are spike-specific.

The CDR3 consists of 15 residues. CDR1 and CDR2 from the germline V gene are GTSNPN and SVGIG (reference sequence). V lost 0 bases to trimming and J lost 9 bases; unmatched junction nucleotides: 7. This chain links TRBV30 with TRBJ2-3, with 12 bases fitting TRBD2. Sequencing used peripheral blood, obtained on day 0 of MenACWY control vaccination. The clonotype originates from an adult in good health. CDR3 loop: CAWSVMASGGATQYF. The CDR3 coding sequence is TGTGCCTGGAGTGTGATGGCTAGCGGGGGGGCAACGCAGTATTTT.